The 24 T cell receptor beta chains given below trace back to one sample, sequenced in a study of T cells after posttransplantation cyclophosphamide. Some clones are missing from TCRdb's copy, which holds only in-frame ones; the method was immunoSEQ multiplex PCR. The sample carries about 66,000 clones, around 93% recorded once. Material for sequencing was PBMCs. The receptors originated from a young woman in good health and a related stem cell transplant donor.

The rearrangement links TRBV5-5 to TRBJ1-2; D may be TRBD1 (5 bases). Trimming removed 0 bases from V and 6 bases from J, with 15 bases in between. The CDR3 is made up of 15 amino acids. Germline CDR1 is SGHKS and CDR2 is YYEKEE (reference sequence). CDR3 DNA: TGTGCCAGCAGCTTGGCCCCAGGGAACGTCCATGGCTACACCTTC. It codes for CASSLAPGNVHGYTF.

The V gene is TRBV5-1, the J gene TRBJ2-3; 7 bases line up with TRBD2. The CDR3 length is 15 residues. Losses at the gene ends were 0 bases for V and 2 bases for J; bases not matched to a gene: 3. Germline V gives CDR1 SGHRS, CDR2 YFSETQ. CDR3 loop: CASSLVAGDTDTQYF. DNA for the CDR3: TGCGCCAGCAGCTTGGTTGCGGGGGACACAGATACGCAGTATTTT. Filled out from reference TRBV5-1 and TRBJ2-3, the complete variable domain reads KAGVTQTPRYLIKTRGQQVTLSCSPISGHRSVSWYQQTPGQGLQFLFEYFSETQRNKGNFPGRFSGRQFSNSRSEMNVSTLELGDSALYLCASSLVAGDTDTQYFGPGTRLTVL.

The CDR3 nucleotides read TGCGCCAGCAGTCGCTCTGGGGCCAACGTCCTGACTTTC. Protein sequence: CASSRSGANVLTF. The rearrangement uses TRBV5-1 and TRBJ2-6; D remains ambiguous. The CDR3 is made up of 13 amino acids. Trimming left V 5 bases short and J 0 bases short, with 3 bases between. Germline V CDR1 and CDR2: SGHRS, YFSETQ.

The V call is TRBV10-3, the J call TRBJ1-2, with 7 nucleotides matching TRBD1. CDR1 is ENHRY and CDR2 is SYGVKD in the germline V gene. Unmatched junction bases numbered 7, after V lost 9 bases and J lost 6 bases. The length of the CDR3 is 12 residues. CDR3 DNA: TGTGCCATTTTTCAGGGGGGGGATGGCTACACCTTC. It codes for CAIFQGGDGYTF.

The chain has TRBV5-1 and TRBJ1-4, with 10 positions matching TRBD1. CDR3 length: 15 residues. Trimming removed 2 bases from V and 8 bases from J; junction bases left unmatched: 6. Germline assignment: CDR1 SGHRS and CDR2 YFSETQ. In DNA, the CDR3 is TGCGCCAGCAGCTTTCTGACAGGGGGCAACGAAAAACTGTTTTTT. Translating gives CASSFLTGGNEKLFF.

The V call is TRBV18, the J call TRBJ2-7; D gene uncertain. Germline lookup yields CDR1 KGHSH and CDR2 LQKENI. Trimming cost V 3 bases and J 3 bases, with 15 bases left between them. CDR3 length: 15 residues. The CDR3 loop reads CASSPSNGGSYEQYF. The CDR3 nucleotides read TGTGCCAGCTCACCTTCCAACGGCGGCAGCTACGAGCAGTACTTC. Together with reference TRBV18 and TRBJ2-7, the CDR3 gives the full variable domain: NAGVMQNPRHLVRRRGQEARLRCSPMKGHSHVYWYRQLPEEGLKFMVYLQKENIIDESGMPKERFSAEFPKEGPSILRIQQVVRGDSAAYFCASSPSNGGSYEQYFGPGTRLTVT.

The rearrangement uses TRBV27 and TRBJ2-3; D is perhaps TRBD1 or TRBD2 (5 bases each). Germline-derived CDR1 and CDR2 are MNHEY and SMNVEV (reference sequence). V was pared by 3 bases and J by 6 bases, with 13 bases between. The CDR3 contains 14 residues. The CDR3 region is CASSFPGAVDTQYF. The CDR3 DNA is TGTGCCAGCAGTTTCCCCGGGGCAGTGGATACGCAGTATTTT.

The gene calls are TRBV7-6 and TRBJ1-4; D is possibly TRBD1 (5 bases). Germline CDR1 SGHVS, CDR2 FNYEAQ. Trimming removed 4 bases from V and 0 bases from J, with 12 bases in between. The length of the CDR3 is 16 residues. CDR3 protein: CASSSDKGPTNEKLFF. In DNA form, the CDR3 reads TGTGCCAGCAGCTCCGATAAGGGGCCAACTAATGAAAAACTGTTTTTT.

In its sample, this clone was seen a few times. The CDR3 region is CASSQDRWLEGNPNYGYTF. The CDR3 coding sequence is TGTGCCAGCAGCCAAGATCGGTGGTTGGAAGGCAATCCAAACTATGGCTACACCTTC. This chain uses TRBV14 with TRBJ1-2; D unclear. The CDR3 loop spans 19 amino acids. V was shortened by 0 bases and J by 2 bases, with 22 bases between the two germline ends. CDR1 and CDR2 (germline): SGHDN, FVKESK.

In nucleotides, the CDR3 is TGTGCCAGCAGCGTGGCGGCCGGGGGGCGGCAGTTCTTC. This sequence encodes CASSVAAGGRQFF. The chain combines TRBV9 with TRBJ2-1; D is possibly TRBD2 (7 bases). V lost 2 bases to trimming and J lost 12 bases, with 15 bases between them. Germline CDR1 is SGDLS and CDR2 is YYNGEE. This CDR3 has 13 residues. Complete variable domain (other parts from reference TRBV9 and TRBJ2-1): DSGVTQTPKHLITATGQRVTLRCSPRSGDLSVYWYQQSLDQGLQFLIQYYNGEERAKGNILERFSAQQFPDLHSELNLSSLELGDSALYFCASSVAAGGRQFFGPGTRLTVL.

The chain uses TRBV10-1 and TRBJ1-2, with D perhaps matching TRBD1 (5 bases). Germline lookup yields CDR1 WNHNN and CDR2 SYGVQD (reference sequence). The CDR3 has 12 residues. Trimming pared 3 bases from V and 10 bases from J, leaving 12 bases between. CDR3 loop: CASSEWGSVYTF. Written as DNA, the CDR3 is TGCGCCAGCAGTGAATGGGGGTCGGTCTACACCTTC.

This clone came up a few times. The CDR3 nucleotides are TGTGCCACCAGCAGCCCTGAGTTGAGCTCCTACAATGAGCAGTTCTTC. Its protein is CATSSPELSSYNEQFF. V gene TRBV15 combines with J gene TRBJ2-1; the D is unclear. The CDR3 spans 16 residues. V was trimmed by 3 bases and J by 0 bases, leaving 12 bases between them. CDR1 is LNHNV, CDR2 YYDKDF, per germline (reference sequence).

The chain links TRBV5-6 to TRBJ2-5; TRBD2 aligns across 11 bases. CDR1 SGHDT and CDR2 YYEEEE come from the germline V gene. Germline trimming cut 1 base from V and 4 bases from J; bases unmatched to any gene: 15. CDR3 length: 19 amino acids. CDR3 nucleotide sequence: TGTGCCAGCAGCTTGTGGCCGCTAGCGGGGGGACGGTGGAGAGAGACCCAGTACTTC. It is translated as CASSLWPLAGGRWRETQYF.

V usage is TRBV28 and J usage is TRBJ1-5, with a tentative D call TRBD1 (5 bases). Trimming pared 2 bases from V and 5 bases from J, leaving 19 bases between. CDR3 length equals 17 residues. CDR1 and CDR2 from the germline V gene are MDHEN and SYDVKM. The CDR3 DNA reads TGTGCCAGCAGTTTAAACGTCGGCGCAGGGTCATATCAGCCCCAGCATTTT. Its translation: CASSLNVGAGSYQPQHF.

CDR3 nucleotide sequence: TGTGCCAGCAGCTACTTCAGGGGGCAGACTGAAGCTTTCTTT. Translation gives CASSYFRGQTEAFF. The chain recombines TRBV7-9 with TRBJ1-1, with 8 bases fitting TRBD1. V lost 4 bases and J lost 5; bases outside the gene matches: 6. The germline V gene encodes CDR1 SEHNR and CDR2 FQNEAQ (reference sequence). The CDR3 length is 14 residues.

The chain has TRBV21-1 and TRBJ2-7; the table gives TRBD2 as D, unverified against the DNA. TRBV21-1 corresponds to a pseudogene. The length of the CDR3 is 16 residues. CDR3 amino acids: CASSKKESRYLRGQYF. Written as DNA, the CDR3 is TGTGCCAGCAGCAAGAAGGAGAGCCGATACCTACGAGGGCAGTACTTC.

The chain joins TRBV9 to TRBJ1-1; a possible D gene is TRBD1 (6 bases). The germline V and J ends were trimmed by 3 bases and 1 base, with 13 bases remaining between them. Looked up from germline, CDR1 is SGDLS and CDR2 is YYNGEE. The CDR3 sequence is 15 residues long. CDR3 sequence (DNA): TGTGCCAGCAGCGCCCAACAGGGAAGGAACACTGAAGCTTTCTTT. This encodes CASSAQQGRNTEAFF.

J is TRBJ1-2 and V is TRBV6-1; tentatively, D is TRBD1 (5 bases). V lost 3 bases, J lost 2 bases, and 13 bases lay in between. Germline V lookup: CDR1 MNHNS, CDR2 SASEGT. CDR3 length equals 15 residues. CDR3 region: CASSEGRTINYGYTF. The CDR3, as DNA: TGTGCCAGCAGTGAGGGACGGACCATCAACTATGGCTACACCTTC.

The V gene is TRBV6-5, the J gene TRBJ1-1; the D is unclear. Trimming cost V 6 bases and J 9 bases, with 11 bases left between them. Per the germline V gene, CDR1 is MNHEY and CDR2 is SVGAGI. The CDR3 is made up of 11 amino acids. The CDR3 nucleotides are TGTGCCAGCAGCTCCCCCACCCAAGCTTTCTTT. As protein: CASSSPTQAFF.

This clone appeared a single time. The chain recombines TRBV6-4 with TRBJ1-2; perhaps TRBD1 as D (5 bases). Germline lookup yields CDR1 MRHNA and CDR2 SNTAGT. The CDR3 spans 12 residues. The V and J ends lost 11 bases and 5 bases respectively, with 15 bases between them. Here the CDR3 reads CACHGDGYGYTF. The CDR3 DNA follows: TGTGCCTGCCACGGGGACGGGTATGGCTACACCTTC.

The CDR3 sequence: CSVPNNNEQFF. In nucleotides, the CDR3 is TGCAGTGTACCTAATAACAATGAGCAGTTCTTC. This sequence joins TRBV20-1 and TRBJ2-1; no clear D gene. V gave up 7 bases and J gave up 5 bases, with 9 bases separating them. The CDR3 consists of 11 residues. Germline CDR1 reads DFQATT; CDR2 reads SNEGSKA (reference sequence).

This chain links TRBV7-6 with TRBJ1-3, with D unclear. The CDR3 length is 13 residues. CDR1 is SGHVS and CDR2 is FNYEAQ in the germline V gene. The germline V and J ends were trimmed by 9 bases and 0 bases, with 9 bases remaining between them. CDR3 DNA sequence: TGTGCCAGTAGGGAGCTCTCTGGAAACACCATATATTTT. Translation: CASRELSGNTIYF.

The genes are TRBV7-2 and TRBJ2-5; TRBD2 agrees at 12 bases. From germline, CDR1 is SGHTA and CDR2 FQGNSA. Trimming removed 1 base from V and 6 bases from J; junction bases left unmatched: 12. The length of the CDR3 is 18 residues. CDR3 nucleotide sequence: TGTGCCAGCAGCTTAGGACTAGCGGGGGCCCTAATAGAGAAGACCCAGTACTTC. This gives the protein CASSLGLAGALIEKTQYF.

The CDR3 spells CASSLGGGVRETQYF. The CDR3, as DNA: TGTGCCAGCAGCTTGGGCGGGGGGGTCCGGGAGACCCAGTACTTC. The V call is TRBV7-6, the J call TRBJ2-5; 9 bases are a match to TRBD2. The germline gives CDR1 SGHVS, CDR2 FNYEAQ. The junction had 7 bases not matched to a gene; V was cut back by 3 bases and J by 5 bases. This CDR3 region has 15 residues.